One sample yielded the 31 T cell receptor beta chains listed below, sequenced in a study of blood T cell repertoires in COVID-19. Profiled with immunoSEQ multiplex PCR; TCRdb holds only in-frame clones, not every one. The data show 300,000 to 400,000 clones, roughly 90% seen once. Sequenced sample: peripheral blood. These receptors were obtained from a woman aged 45-65 years with active or convalescent COVID-19.

The J gene is TRBJ2-1, the V gene TRBV5-1; D is ambiguous. The germline gives CDR1 SGHRS, CDR2 YFSETQ. The CDR3 loop spans 12 amino acids. Trimming left V 0 bases short and J 9 bases short, with 7 bases between. CDR3 nucleotide sequence: TGCGCCAGCAGCTTGGCCGTGTCTGAGCAGTTCTTC. Protein product: CASSLAVSEQFF.

The CDR3 region is CASSLGENNEQFF. Here the CDR3 DNA reads TGTGCCAGCAGCTTAGGGGAGAACAATGAGCAGTTCTTC. The genes are TRBV7-9 and TRBJ2-1; possibly TRBD2 for D (5 bases). Looked up from germline, CDR1 is SEHNR and CDR2 is FQNEAQ (reference sequence). V was clipped by 1 base and J by 5 bases, with 6 bases between them. The CDR3 consists of 13 residues. The variable domain in full, with the rest retrieved from reference TRBV7-9 and TRBJ2-1, is DTGVSQNPRHKITKRGQNVTFRCDPISEHNRLYWYRQTLGQGPEFLTYFQNEAQLEKSRLLSDRFSAERPKGSFSTLEIQRTEQGDSAMYLCASSLGENNEQFFGPGTRLTVL.

There are a few counts of this clone. The chain is built from TRBV10-3 and TRBJ2-7; TRBD1 agrees at 11 bases. V dropped 2 bases and J dropped 3; count of bases not matched to a gene: 3. The germline V gene encodes CDR1 ENHRY and CDR2 SYGVKD. The CDR3 spans 15 residues. The CDR3 here is CAISEGQGASYEQYF. The CDR3 nucleotides are TGTGCCATCAGTGAGGGACAGGGGGCAAGCTACGAGCAGTACTTC.

The V gene is TRBV28, the J gene TRBJ1-2; TRBD1 might be the D (5 bases). The CDR3 covers 15 residues. V was clipped by 3 bases and J by 3 bases, with 14 bases between them. Germline V lookup: CDR1 MDHEN, CDR2 SYDVKM. CDR3 loop: CASSFQGAFHYGYTF. DNA for the CDR3: TGTGCCAGCAGTTTTCAGGGCGCCTTTCACTATGGCTACACCTTC.

This clone was seen a handful of times. This rearrangement joins TRBV11-3 to TRBJ2-1, with 9 bases aligning to TRBD2. Germline CDR1 is SGHNT and CDR2 is YENEEA. The CDR3 consists of 16 residues. Trimming removed 0 bases from V and 3 bases from J; junction bases left unmatched: 3. The CDR3 here is CASSLEGTSSYNEQFF. The CDR3 region has the DNA TGTGCCAGCAGCTTAGAAGGGACTAGCAGCTACAATGAGCAGTTCTTC.

This clone was seen a handful of times. The chain is built from TRBV18 and TRBJ1-4; D gene ambiguous. The V and J ends lost 4 bases and 12 bases respectively, with 12 bases between them. The CDR3 extends over 12 amino acids. Germline lookup yields CDR1 KGHSH and CDR2 LQKENI. CDR3 DNA sequence: TGTGCCAGCTCACTCCAACAGAAGGAACTGTTTTTT. It is translated as CASSLQQKELFF.

This chain uses TRBV24-1 with TRBJ2-7, with TRBD1 matching 7 bases. CDR3 size: 15 residues. V shed 5 bases, J shed 2 bases, and the junction held 8 bases outside the gene matches. Germline CDR1 is KGHDR and CDR2 is SFDVKD. CDR3 coding DNA: TGTGCCACCAGTGGTGGACAGGACCATCCCTACGAGCAGTACTTC. Its translation: CATSGGQDHPYEQYF.

The chain links TRBV19 to TRBJ1-6; TRBD1 matches at 9 bases. Per germline, CDR1 LNHDA and CDR2 SQIVND (reference sequence). V was clipped by 3 bases and J by 14 bases; unmatched bases: 8. The CDR3 spans 14 residues. The CDR3 sequence: CASSMVPGQGSLHF. CDR3 sequence (DNA): TGTGCCAGTAGTATGGTCCCGGGACAGGGCTCCCTCCACTTT.

This clone appeared a single time. V is TRBV19 and J is TRBJ1-6; TRBD1 matches 8 bases. The trim removed 1 base at V and 9 bases at J, leaving 5 bases unmatched. The CDR3 extends over 15 amino acids. Germline CDR1 reads LNHDA; CDR2 reads SQIVND (reference sequence). This chain's CDR3 is CASSIASGQGSPLHF. In nucleotides, the CDR3 is TGTGCCAGTAGTATAGCCTCCGGACAGGGTTCACCCCTCCACTTT. Full variable domain (rest looked up from reference TRBV19 and TRBJ1-6): DGGITQSPKYLFRKEGQNVTLSCEQNLNHDAMYWYRQDPGQGLRLIYYSQIVNDFQKGDIAEGYSVSREKKESFPLTVTSAQKNPTAFYLCASSIASGQGSPLHFGNGTRLTVT.

The count of this clone is one. The CDR3 spells CASSLSGGYTDTQYF. DNA of the CDR3: TGTGCCAGCAGCTTAAGCGGGGGGTATACAGATACGCAGTATTTT. The J gene is TRBJ2-3, the V gene TRBV5-8, with 9 bases fitting TRBD2. V dropped 2 bases and J dropped 3; count of bases not matched to a gene: 4. Per the germline V gene, CDR1 is SGHTS and CDR2 is YDEGEE. The length of the CDR3 is 15 residues.

This clone was recorded once. The rearrangement joins TRBV9 to TRBJ2-7; 13 nucleotides agree with TRBD2. Germline CDR1 and CDR2: SGDLS and YYNGEE. The J segment lost 5 bases and the V segment lost 3 bases, leaving 5 bases of the junction unmatched. CDR3 length: 15 residues. CDR3: CASSEGGLAGNEQYF. CDR3 nucleotides: TGTGCCAGCAGCGAGGGGGGACTAGCGGGAAACGAGCAGTACTTC.

This chain connects TRBV9 to TRBJ2-5; TRBD1 aligns across 7 bases. This CDR3 contains 14 residues. CDR1 is SGDLS and CDR2 is YYNGEE in the germline V gene. After removal of 0 bases from V and 4 bases from J, the junction contained 3 bases not matched to a gene. The CDR3 here is CASSVDGDRETQYF. DNA of the CDR3: TGTGCCAGCAGCGTAGATGGGGACAGAGAGACCCAGTACTTC.

This rearrangement joins TRBV5-1 to TRBJ2-7, with 7 bases that match TRBD1. With V trimmed by 4 bases and J by 9 bases, 10 bases remained unmatched. Germline CDR1 reads SGHRS; CDR2 reads YFSETQ. This CDR3 spans 13 amino acids. The chain's CDR3 is CASSTTGDHGQYF. For the CDR3, the DNA is TGCGCCAGCAGCACCACAGGGGATCACGGGCAGTACTTC.

The chain joins TRBV6-5 to TRBJ1-3; 7 bases line up with TRBD1. The CDR3 is 15 residues long. Germline values: CDR1 MNHEY, CDR2 SVGAGI. Trimming at V came to 5 bases and at J to 1 base, leaving 5 bases not matched to a gene. CDR3 amino acids: CASSHKQGSGNTIYF. The CDR3 bases are TGTGCCAGCAGTCACAAACAGGGGTCTGGAAACACCATATATTTT.

The chain combines TRBV7-3 with TRBJ1-2; 8 nucleotides match TRBD1. J gave up 6 bases and V 4 bases, and 13 bases lay outside the gene matches. Germline V gives CDR1 SGHTA, CDR2 FQGTGA. CDR3 length equals 16 residues. The CDR3 region has the DNA TGTGCCAGCAGCTCGTCCAACAGGGGGATTAGGGATGGCTACACCTTC. It is translated as CASSSSNRGIRDGYTF.

For the CDR3, the DNA is TGTGCCAGCCCGGGACAGGGGTGGTCTGAAGCTTTCTTT. Its protein is CASPGQGWSEAFF. The chain links TRBV19 to TRBJ1-1; 10 bases are a match to TRBD1. Germline values: CDR1 LNHDA, CDR2 SQIVND (reference sequence). V gave up 9 bases and J gave up 6 bases; unmatched junction bases: 7. This CDR3 has 13 amino acids. Full variable domain (missing parts from reference TRBV19 and TRBJ1-1): DGGITQSPKYLFRKEGQNVTLSCEQNLNHDAMYWYRQDPGQGLRLIYYSQIVNDFQKGDIAEGYSVSREKKESFPLTVTSAQKNPTAFYLCASPGQGWSEAFFGQGTRLTVV.

The CDR3 coding sequence is TGTGCCAGCAGCTTATCAGGGAAAAATCCCTACGAGCAGTACTTC. Protein product: CASSLSGKNPYEQYF. The chain couples TRBV7-2 to TRBJ2-7; possible D gene TRBD1, 5 bases. The CDR3 totals 15 residues. Germline V gene lookup returns CDR1 SGHTA and CDR2 FQGNSA. The V end lost 2 bases, the J end lost 2 bases, and 13 bases lay between the germline ends. Looking up the rest from reference TRBV7-2 and TRBJ2-7 gives the full variable domain: GAGVSQSPSNKVTEKGKDVELRCDPISGHTALYWYRQSLGQGLEFLIYFQGNSAPDKSGLPSDRFSAERTGGSVSTLTIQRTQQEDSAVYLCASSLSGKNPYEQYFGPGTRLTVT.

V and J are TRBV5-4 and TRBJ2-7, with 9 nucleotides matching TRBD2. CDR3 size: 13 residues. Trimming removed 0 bases from V and 6 bases from J; junction bases left unmatched: 1. CDR1 and CDR2 from the germline V gene are SGHNT and YYREEE (reference sequence). In nucleotides, the CDR3 is TGTGCCAGCAGCTTGGGACTAGCGGTCGAGCAGTACTTC. It is translated as CASSLGLAVEQYF.

The chain links TRBV4-3 to TRBJ1-6; possible D gene TRBD1, 6 bases. The CDR3 extends over 15 amino acids. The germline gives CDR1 LGHNA, CDR2 YSLEER. V lost 3 bases and J lost 9, with 15 bases in between. The CDR3 protein is CASSHLQGPGSPLHF. CDR3 DNA sequence: TGCGCCAGCAGCCACTTACAGGGACCTGGTTCACCCCTCCACTTT.

The chain joins TRBV30 to TRBJ1-1; D is unclear. Per germline, CDR1 GTSNPN and CDR2 SVGIG (reference sequence). With 5 bases removed from V and 3 bases from J, the gap between germline ends came to 10 bases. The CDR3 runs 12 residues. The CDR3 DNA reads TGTGCCTGGCTCCCGGGGTACACTGAAGCTTTCTTT. The encoded protein is CAWLPGYTEAFF.

The genes are TRBV19 and TRBJ1-6; D not resolved. CDR3 length equals 14 residues. V was shortened by 11 bases and J by 0 bases, with 11 bases between the two germline ends. Germline V gene data show CDR1 as LNHDA and CDR2 as SQIVND (reference sequence). The DNA of the CDR3 is TGTGCCTCAGAGGAGAGCTCCTATAATTCACCCCTCCACTTT. This sequence encodes CASEESSYNSPLHF.

This sequence joins TRBV18 and TRBJ1-2, with 7 bases that match TRBD1. Germline V gene sequence: CDR1 KGHSH, CDR2 LQKENI. V lost 3 bases, J lost 6 bases, and 4 bases stayed unmatched. This CDR3 comprises 13 residues. The CDR3 reads CASSPQGQNGYTF. The CDR3 DNA sequence: TGTGCCAGCTCACCCCAGGGACAGAATGGCTACACCTTC.

This rearrangement joins TRBV9 to TRBJ2-5, with TRBD1 matching 9 bases. The germline V gene encodes CDR1 SGDLS and CDR2 YYNGEE. The V segment lost 2 bases and the J segment 0 bases; nucleotides outside the gene matches: 11. The CDR3 extends over 18 amino acids. The CDR3: CASSVGTGPTRNQETQYF. The DNA for the CDR3 is TGTGCCAGCAGCGTCGGGACAGGGCCAACTAGAAACCAAGAGACCCAGTACTTC.

The chain couples TRBV6-2 or TRBV6-3 to TRBJ2-2, with 7 bases identical to TRBD1. CDR1 and CDR2 (germline): MNHEY, SVGEGT. Germline trimming cut 4 bases from V and 1 base from J; bases unmatched to any gene: 3. This CDR3 is built from 15 residues. CDR3 in DNA: TGTGCCAGCAGTTCCGGGACAGAGAACACCGGGGAGCTGTTTTTT. It translates to CASSSGTENTGELFF.

The chain links TRBV7-2 to TRBJ2-5; D is perhaps TRBD2 (6 bases). The CDR3 runs 14 residues. CDR1 and CDR2 (germline): SGHTA, FQGNSA. Trimming removed 3 bases at V and 2 bases at J, with 10 bases between. The CDR3: CASSFSGRQETQYF. CDR3 DNA: TGTGCCAGCAGCTTCTCAGGGAGGCAAGAGACCCAGTACTTC. Combining the CDR3 with reference TRBV7-2 and TRBJ2-5 gives the whole variable domain GAGVSQSPSNKVTEKGKDVELRCDPISGHTALYWYRQSLGQGLEFLIYFQGNSAPDKSGLPSDRFSAERTGGSVSTLTIQRTQQEDSAVYLCASSFSGRQETQYFGPGTRLLVL.

The gene calls are TRBV18 and TRBJ1-1, with D perhaps TRBD1 (5 bases). The CDR3 spans 15 residues. V was cut by 4 bases and J by 5 bases, with 17 bases left in between. Germline V gene data show CDR1 as KGHSH and CDR2 as LQKENI. The CDR3: CASSLGGGGMTEAFF. DNA of the CDR3: TGTGCCAGCTCACTGGGCGGGGGAGGTATGACTGAAGCTTTCTTT.

The chain uses TRBV6-4 and TRBJ2-2, with TRBD2 identical over 7 bases. Trimming took 2 bases from V and 3 from J; bases not matched to a gene: 3. CDR1 and CDR2 (germline): MRHNA, SNTAGT. The CDR3 spans 15 residues. The CDR3 region has the DNA TGTGCCAGCAGTGACGGGGGGGACCACACCGGGGAGCTGTTTTTT. It yields the protein CASSDGGDHTGELFF.

This chain connects TRBV30 to TRBJ2-2; TRBD2 matches at 15 bases. CDR1 and CDR2 from the germline V gene are GTSNPN and SVGIG (reference sequence). This CDR3 comprises 16 residues. V dropped 8 bases and J dropped 5; count of bases not matched to a gene: 9. This chain's CDR3 is CAVRTSGRARTGELFF. DNA for the CDR3: TGTGCCGTACGGACTAGCGGGAGGGCCCGGACCGGGGAGCTGTTTTTT. Combining the CDR3 with reference TRBV30 and TRBJ2-2 gives the whole variable domain SQTIHQWPATLVQPVGSPLSLECTVEGTSNPNLYWYRQAAGRGLQLLFYSVGIGQISSEVPQNLSASRPQDRQFILSSKKLLLSDSGFYLCAVRTSGRARTGELFFGEGSRLTVL.

The chain uses TRBV21-1 and TRBJ1-1. TRBV21-1 is deemed a pseudogene. The CDR3 has 14 residues. This CDR3 reads CASSKDPVDTEAFF. In DNA, the CDR3 is TGTGCCAGCAGCAAAGATCCCGTTGACACTGAAGCTTTCTTT.

The V call is TRBV13, the J call TRBJ2-7, with D possibly matching TRBD1 (5 bases). The V gene's germline CDR1 is PRHDT and CDR2 FYEKMQ (reference sequence). Trimming took off 2 bases at V and 3 bases at J, with 8 bases between the two ends. This CDR3 has 13 amino acids. This CDR3 is CASSLWGSYEQYF. The CDR3 nucleotides read TGTGCCAGCAGCTTATGGGGCAGCTACGAGCAGTACTTC.

The chain joins TRBV5-6 to TRBJ2-4; D is uncertain. V lost 9 bases to trimming and J lost 0 bases, with 22 bases between them. The CDR3 is made up of 17 amino acids. The germline CDR1 and CDR2 sequences are SGHDT and YYEEEE. The CDR3 DNA reads as TGTGCCAACACCACGAGGAATGGTAGGCTAGCCAAAAACATTCAGTACTTC. Translating it yields CANTTRNGRLAKNIQYF.